The rows below give T cell receptor beta chains drawn from one sample of a study of human T cells and chemical hapten exposure. From the RACE reads, TCRdb called clonotypes with MiXCR, one entry per CDR3 protein. The table has about 270,000 distinct CDR3 sequences, just under 8% seen once. Sequenced here: whole blood, sampled in connection with sensitization to the hapten diphenylcyclopropenone (DPC). The receptors originated from a man between 18 and 29 years old with alopecia areata. Some clones in this sample may be carry-over from other donors' samples. The CDR3 runs from the conserved cysteine through the conserved F or W. Each record gives: J gene, clone size, D gene, V gene, CDR3 protein, CDR3 DNA. D genes are given only for firm matches. Size is omitted from some rows. Given values are once, few, many or a class for expanded clones.

TRBJ2-2	many	.	TRBV7-7	CASSPRTERLANTGELFF	TGTGCCAGCAGCCCTCGGACAGAAAGACTAGCGAACACCGGGGAGCTGTTTTTT
TRBJ2-1	many	TRBD1	TRBV29-1	CSVDPTGGGEQFF	TGCAGCGTAGACCCCACAGGGGGAGGAGAGCAGTTCTTC
TRBJ1-3	few	.	TRBV7-9	CASSLERSFLNTIYF	TGTGCCAGCAGCTTAGAGCGGTCCTTCCTGAACACCATATATTTT
TRBJ1-6	.	.	TRBV18	CASSPWSKNSPLHF	TGTGCCAGCTCACCGTGGTCCAAAAATTCACCCCTCCACTTT
TRBJ2-3	few	.	TRBV12-3/TRBV12-4	CASSLEGGSDTQYF	TGTGCCAGCAGTTTAGAGGGGGGATCAGATACGCAGTATTTT
TRBJ2-2	many	.	TRBV29-1	CSVTSTYTGELFF	TGCAGCGTTACGTCGACCTACACCGGGGAGCTGTTTTTT
TRBJ2-7	.	.	TRBV3-1	CASSQDPAGEQYF	TGTGCCAGCAGCCAAGATCCTGCAGGTGAGCAGTACTTC
TRBJ1-1	.	TRBD1	TRBV18	CASSPGQADYTEAFF	TGTGCCAGCTCACCAGGACAGGCCGATTACACTGAAGCTTTCTTT
TRBJ1-6	few	.	TRBV12-3/TRBV12-4	CASSFDHSPLHF	TGTGCCAGCAGTTTTGACCATTCACCCCTCCACTTT
TRBJ1-2	few	.	TRBV7-6	CASSLTERGYGYTF	TGTGCCAGCAGCTTAACCGAAAGGGGCTATGGCTACACCTTC
TRBJ2-3	.	TRBD2	TRBV12-3/TRBV12-4	CASSFWVAGTSTDTLYF	TGTGCCAGCAGCTTCTGGGTAGCGGGAACCAGCACAGATACGCTGTATTTT
TRBJ2-5	.	TRBD2	TRBV5-1	CASSPYSRLAGKETQYF	TGCGCCAGCAGCCCATACTCCAGGCTAGCGGGGAAAGAGACCCAGTACTTC
TRBJ1-4	few	.	TRBV4-1	CASSQETGQNEKLFF	TGCGCCAGCAGCCAAGAAACAGGGCAGAATGAAAAACTGTTTTTT
TRBJ2-7	many	TRBD1	TRBV29-1	CSVQAHRGVSYEQYF	TGCAGCGTTCAAGCCCACAGGGGGGTCAGCTACGAGCAGTACTTC
TRBJ1-5	few	.	TRBV4-1	CASSQDWGNNHQPQHF	TGCGCCAGCAGCCAAGATTGGGGGAATAACCATCAGCCCCAGCATTTT
TRBJ2-4	.	.	TRBV6-5	CASSYSGPLAKNIQYF	TGTGCCAGCAGTTACTCGGGTCCACTAGCCAAAAACATTCAGTACTTC
TRBJ2-7	.	.	TRBV4-3	CASSPSRRGYEQYF	TGCGCCAGCAGCCCCTCACGTCGGGGCTACGAGCAGTACTTC
TRBJ1-5	few	.	TRBV6-2/TRBV6-3	CASKNRSNQPQHF	TGTGCCAGCAAGAACAGGTCCAATCAGCCCCAGCATTTT
TRBJ1-4	many	.	TRBV7-9	CAIDLRATNNEKLFF	TGTGCCATCGATCTCCGGGCAACCAATAATGAAAAACTGTTTTTT
TRBJ1-1	.	TRBD1	TRBV29-1	CSVSRTGDGAEAFF	TGCAGCGTTAGTCGGACAGGGGATGGTGCTGAAGCTTTCTTT
TRBJ2-5	many	TRBD2	TRBV9	CASSVAVGLAGQETQYF	TGTGCCAGCAGCGTAGCGGTAGGACTAGCGGGCCAAGAGACCCAGTACTTC